Listed below are T cell receptor beta chains from one sample, sequenced in a study of human CD4 T cells and Enterobacteriaceae. Clones were read by immunoSEQ multiplex PCR, and TCRdb kept only the in-frame ones, dropping some. The table shows 25,000 to 30,000 clones, with 70% to 85% occurring only once. The sequencing input was memory CD4+ T cells from blood. These receptors were taken from a human donor in good health. Both conserved end residues are part of each CDR3. D genes are given only for firm matches. Where a row states a size, it is once, few, many or the class of an expanded clone; other rows omit it.

J gene: TRBJ2-7; D gene: TRBD2; clone size: once; V gene: TRBV5-1; CDR3 protein: CASSIGTTYEQYF; CDR3 DNA: TGCGCCAGCAGCATTGGGACTACCTACGAGCAGTACTTC
J gene: TRBJ1-2; D gene: TRBD1; clone size: .; V gene: TRBV6-7; CDR3 protein: CASRLRPGQANYGYTF; CDR3 DNA: TGTGCCAGCAGACTCCGACCGGGACAGGCTAACTATGGCTACACCTTC
J gene: TRBJ2-3; D gene: .; clone size: .; V gene: TRBV5-4; CDR3 protein: CASSQDSRPSDTQYF; CDR3 DNA: TGTGCCAGCAGTCAGGACAGCCGCCCGTCAGATACGCAGTATTTT
J gene: TRBJ2-7; D gene: TRBD1; clone size: .; V gene: TRBV5-5; CDR3 protein: CASSLRGQGFDEQYF; CDR3 DNA: TGTGCCAGCAGCTTGCGGGGACAGGGGTTCGACGAGCAGTACTTC
J gene: TRBJ2-5; D gene: TRBD1; clone size: .; V gene: TRBV28; CDR3 protein: CASSRVQGDETQYF; CDR3 DNA: TGTGCCAGCAGCCGTGTACAGGGGGACGAGACCCAGTACTTC
J gene: TRBJ2-2; D gene: .; clone size: few; V gene: TRBV2; CDR3 protein: CASSESTSDTGELFF; CDR3 DNA: TGTGCCAGCAGTGAAAGCACTAGTGACACCGGGGAGCTGTTTTTT
J gene: TRBJ2-7; D gene: .; clone size: .; V gene: TRBV10-2; CDR3 protein: CASSDPRRQVEQYF; CDR3 DNA: TGCGCCAGCAGTGACCCCCGACGACAGGTCGAGCAGTACTTC
J gene: TRBJ1-2; D gene: .; clone size: .; V gene: TRBV6-1; CDR3 protein: CASTPGHLSNYGYTF; CDR3 DNA: TGTGCCAGCACCCCGGGACACCTCTCTAACTATGGCTACACCTTC
J gene: TRBJ1-1; D gene: TRBD1; clone size: .; V gene: TRBV5-4; CDR3 protein: CASSLGGTGEAFF; CDR3 DNA: TGTGCCAGCAGCTTGGGTGGGACAGGAGAAGCTTTCTTT
J gene: TRBJ1-3; D gene: .; clone size: .; V gene: TRBV9; CDR3 protein: CASSPPRSQDSGNTIYF; CDR3 DNA: TGTGCCAGCAGCCCCCCCAGGAGCCAAGACTCTGGAAACACCATATATTTT
J gene: TRBJ1-1; D gene: .; clone size: .; V gene: TRBV5-1; CDR3 protein: CASSLVGTNTEAFF; CDR3 DNA: TGCGCCAGCAGCTTGGTGGGGACGAACACTGAAGCTTTCTTT
J gene: TRBJ2-7; D gene: TRBD1; clone size: .; V gene: TRBV27; CDR3 protein: CASSLQGQGFPYEQYF; CDR3 DNA: TGTGCCAGCAGTTTACAGGGACAGGGGTTCCCCTACGAGCAGTACTTC
J gene: TRBJ2-2; D gene: .; clone size: .; V gene: TRBV9; CDR3 protein: CASSVRGTGELFF; CDR3 DNA: TGTGCCAGCAGCGTACGAGGTACCGGGGAGCTGTTTTTT
J gene: TRBJ2-3; D gene: .; clone size: .; V gene: TRBV19; CDR3 protein: CASTSTTSTRGATQYF; CDR3 DNA: TGTGCCAGTACCTCTACGACTAGCACCAGGGGTGCTACGCAGTATTTT
J gene: TRBJ2-3; D gene: TRBD2; clone size: .; V gene: TRBV4-2; CDR3 protein: CASSQEVRGAGGGTQYF; CDR3 DNA: TGTGCCAGCAGCCAAGAAGTGCGGGGAGCGGGAGGGGGTACGCAGTATTTT
J gene: TRBJ1-4; D gene: .; clone size: .; V gene: TRBV6-1; CDR3 protein: CASTINGAGGEKLFF; CDR3 DNA: TGTGCCAGCACTATCAACGGGGCCGGAGGTGAAAAACTGTTTTTT
J gene: TRBJ2-3; D gene: .; clone size: .; V gene: TRBV30; CDR3 protein: CAWRESTDTQYF; CDR3 DNA: TGTGCCTGGAGGGAGAGCACAGATACGCAGTATTTT
J gene: TRBJ1-2; D gene: .; clone size: .; V gene: TRBV28; CDR3 protein: CASSFGGDNYGYTF; CDR3 DNA: TGTGCCAGCAGTTTCGGGGGAGATAACTATGGCTACACCTTC
J gene: TRBJ2-1; D gene: .; clone size: .; V gene: TRBV6-1; CDR3 protein: CASSDPNLGYNEQFF; CDR3 DNA: TGTGCCAGCAGTGACCCTAATCTAGGCTACAATGAGCAGTTCTTC
J gene: TRBJ2-7; D gene: TRBD1; clone size: .; V gene: TRBV30; CDR3 protein: CAWDSVGQGDYEQYF; CDR3 DNA: TGTGCCTGGGACTCCGTTGGACAGGGAGACTACGAGCAGTACTTC
J gene: TRBJ2-4; D gene: TRBD1; clone size: .; V gene: TRBV29-1; CDR3 protein: CSADRGENIQYF; CDR3 DNA: TGCAGCGCTGACAGGGGGGAAAACATTCAGTACTTC
J gene: TRBJ2-2; D gene: .; clone size: .; V gene: TRBV7-2; CDR3 protein: CASSAMGFGELFF; CDR3 DNA: TGTGCCAGCAGTGCAATGGGGTTCGGGGAGCTGTTTTTT
J gene: TRBJ1-5; D gene: .; clone size: .; V gene: TRBV7-8; CDR3 protein: CASSLGVTGSNQPQHF; CDR3 DNA: TGTGCCAGCAGCTTAGGTGTAACGGGCAGCAATCAGCCCCAGCATTTT
J gene: TRBJ2-5; D gene: TRBD2; clone size: .; V gene: TRBV5-1; CDR3 protein: CASSLGLAVGYQETQYF; CDR3 DNA: TGCGCCAGCAGCCTGGGACTAGCGGTGGGGTACCAAGAGACCCAGTACTTC
J gene: TRBJ2-7; D gene: TRBD1; clone size: .; V gene: TRBV28; CDR3 protein: CASNPGQAWGEQYF; CDR3 DNA: TGTGCCAGCAATCCGGGACAGGCGTGGGGCGAGCAGTACTTC
J gene: TRBJ2-7; D gene: TRBD1; clone size: .; V gene: TRBV28; CDR3 protein: CASSFSGTGHDEQYF; CDR3 DNA: TGTGCCAGCAGTTTCTCCGGGACAGGGCACGACGAGCAGTACTTC
J gene: TRBJ1-2; D gene: TRBD1; clone size: .; V gene: TRBV6-5; CDR3 protein: CASSTSGQGNYGYTF; CDR3 DNA: TGTGCCAGCAGTACCTCGGGACAGGGAAACTATGGCTACACCTTC
J gene: TRBJ1-3; D gene: .; clone size: .; V gene: TRBV10-3; CDR3 protein: CAISEFGGVSGNTIYF; CDR3 DNA: TGTGCCATCAGTGAGTTTGGGGGCGTCTCTGGAAACACCATATATTTT
J gene: TRBJ2-7; D gene: TRBD2; clone size: .; V gene: TRBV10-3; CDR3 protein: CAAATSGSGEQYF; CDR3 DNA: TGTGCCGCCGCGACTAGCGGGAGTGGCGAGCAGTACTTC
J gene: TRBJ2-7; D gene: TRBD2; clone size: .; V gene: TRBV5-6; CDR3 protein: CASSFISGRYSYEQYF; CDR3 DNA: TGTGCCAGCAGCTTTATTAGCGGGAGATATTCCTACGAGCAGTACTTC
J gene: TRBJ1-4; D gene: .; clone size: .; V gene: TRBV7-9; CDR3 protein: CASSSGQTPLSEKLFF; CDR3 DNA: TGTGCCAGCAGCTCCGGCCAGACACCCCTCTCCGAAAAACTGTTTTTT
J gene: TRBJ2-5; D gene: TRBD2; clone size: .; V gene: TRBV5-5; CDR3 protein: CASSFDIWGGLTETQYF; CDR3 DNA: TGTGCCAGCAGCTTTGATATATGGGGGGGATTAACCGAGACCCAGTACTTC
J gene: TRBJ2-1; D gene: TRBD2; clone size: .; V gene: TRBV6-5; CDR3 protein: CASSSYSGRSYNEQFF; CDR3 DNA: TGTGCCAGCAGTTCCTATAGCGGGAGAAGCTACAATGAGCAGTTCTTC
J gene: TRBJ2-6; D gene: TRBD1; clone size: once; V gene: TRBV18; CDR3 protein: CASSPLGETGTGANVLTF; CDR3 DNA: TGTGCCAGCTCACCATTGGGGGAGACAGGGACTGGGGCCAACGTCCTGACTTTC
J gene: TRBJ2-1; D gene: .; clone size: .; V gene: TRBV7-2; CDR3 protein: CASRRVTYNEQFF; CDR3 DNA: TGTGCCAGCAGAAGGGTAACATACAATGAGCAGTTCTTC
J gene: TRBJ2-7; D gene: TRBD1; clone size: .; V gene: TRBV7-2; CDR3 protein: CASSIPGQRSSYEQYF; CDR3 DNA: TGTGCCAGCAGCATACCGGGACAGAGGAGCTCCTACGAGCAGTACTTC
J gene: TRBJ2-4; D gene: TRBD2; clone size: .; V gene: TRBV11-2; CDR3 protein: CASSQTAGWLDAGAADF; CDR3 DNA: TGTGCCAGCAGCCAAACGGCCGGGTGGTTAGATGCGGGAGCGGCCGACTTC
J gene: TRBJ1-2; D gene: .; clone size: .; V gene: TRBV29-1; CDR3 protein: CSVEVMGGSRLNYGYTF; CDR3 DNA: TGCAGCGTTGAAGTTATGGGGGGAAGCAGACTCAACTATGGCTACACCTTC
J gene: TRBJ1-1; D gene: .; clone size: .; V gene: TRBV5-1; CDR3 protein: CASSFRVQENTEAFF; CDR3 DNA: TGCGCCAGCAGCTTTCGAGTACAGGAGAACACTGAAGCTTTCTTT
J gene: TRBJ2-5; D gene: .; clone size: .; V gene: TRBV2; CDR3 protein: CASSGQEWQETQYF; CDR3 DNA: TGTGCCAGCAGTGGACAGGAATGGCAAGAGACCCAGTACTTC
J gene: TRBJ2-5; D gene: TRBD1; clone size: .; V gene: TRBV5-1; CDR3 protein: CASSGGQISMGTQYF; CDR3 DNA: TGCGCCAGCAGCGGGGGACAGATCTCTATGGGAACCCAGTACTTC
J gene: TRBJ1-2; D gene: .; clone size: .; V gene: TRBV4-1; CDR3 protein: CASSQDDEVGRSGYTF; CDR3 DNA: TGCGCCAGCAGCCAAGATGATGAGGTTGGTCGGAGTGGCTACACCTTC
J gene: TRBJ2-2; D gene: .; clone size: .; V gene: TRBV6-4; CDR3 protein: CASSDSGGANTGELFF; CDR3 DNA: TGTGCCAGCAGTGACTCCGGCGGGGCAAACACCGGGGAGCTGTTTTTT
J gene: TRBJ1-2; D gene: .; clone size: .; V gene: TRBV5-4; CDR3 protein: CASSFQGSYGYTF; CDR3 DNA: TGTGCCAGCAGCTTTCAGGGGTCCTATGGCTACACCTTC
J gene: TRBJ2-5; D gene: .; clone size: .; V gene: TRBV6-1; CDR3 protein: CASSGYVQGSQETQYF; CDR3 DNA: TGTGCCAGCAGTGGGTATGTCCAGGGATCCCAAGAGACCCAGTACTTC
J gene: TRBJ2-1; D gene: TRBD2; clone size: .; V gene: TRBV7-8; CDR3 protein: CASRSSLAGLSYNEQFF; CDR3 DNA: TGTGCCAGCCGATCCTCCCTAGCGGGCCTCTCCTACAATGAGCAGTTCTTC
J gene: TRBJ2-7; D gene: .; clone size: .; V gene: TRBV14; CDR3 protein: CASSPDSTLNREQYF; CDR3 DNA: TGTGCCAGCAGCCCAGACTCCACCCTAAATAGGGAGCAGTACTTC
J gene: TRBJ1-2; D gene: .; clone size: .; V gene: TRBV25-1; CDR3 protein: CASSDRVANGYTF; CDR3 DNA: TGTGCCAGCAGTGACCGGGTGGCTAATGGCTACACCTTC
J gene: TRBJ1-1; D gene: .; clone size: .; V gene: TRBV5-1; CDR3 protein: CASSLAGREDTEAFF; CDR3 DNA: TGCGCCAGCAGCTTGGCTGGCAGGGAAGACACTGAAGCTTTCTTT
J gene: TRBJ1-5; D gene: TRBD1; clone size: .; V gene: TRBV28; CDR3 protein: CASSTLGQGRQPQHF; CDR3 DNA: TGTGCCAGCAGTACCCTCGGACAGGGCAGACAGCCCCAGCATTTT
J gene: TRBJ1-3; D gene: TRBD1; clone size: .; V gene: TRBV5-4; CDR3 protein: CASSLGTGILSGNTIYF; CDR3 DNA: TGTGCCAGCAGCTTGGGGACAGGCATTCTCTCTGGAAACACCATATATTTT
J gene: TRBJ1-5; D gene: .; clone size: few; V gene: TRBV27; CDR3 protein: CASSLQGWNQPQHF; CDR3 DNA: TGTGCCAGCAGCTTACAGGGTTGGAATCAGCCCCAGCATTTT